This T cell receptor beta chain was identified in a study of cytomegalovirus exposure and HLA in healthy donors. Overall study context: An early data release held 70 million to 90 million unique TCRs from HLA-typed donors. Broader study findings: Diagnosis of cytomegalovirus status made by the classifier reportedly showed high specificity and sensitivity. Follow-up analysis later connected one missense variant in DCLRE1C with trimming of TCR beta V- and J-genes.

V trimming: 4 bases; J trimming: 15 bases; junction bases outside the gene matches: 6. CDR3 length: 11 amino acids. Germline V gene data show CDR1 as MDHEN and CDR2 as SYDVKM. To note about this clone: Its antigen remains unidentified.

The PCR employed 60 Vbeta primers together with 13 Jbeta primers. TCRdb's table, derived via immunoSEQ multiplex PCR, lists solely in-frame clones and lacks some. The data show more than 110,000 clones, approximately 82% seen once. The genes are TRBV28 and TRBJ2-1; TRBD1 agrees at 7 bases. The material sequenced was PBMCs. This clonotype originated in a man aged 25 to 40 in good health and CMV-seropositive. This CDR3 is CASSSDRDSFF. In DNA form, the CDR3 reads TGTGCCAGCAGTTCCGACAGGGATTCGTTCTTC.